These T cell receptor beta chains were read from a single sample in a study of blood T cells in healthy people across ages. MiXCR, run by TCRdb on the 5' RACE reads, gives a single entry per CDR3 protein. This sample carries around 820,000 distinct CDR3 sequences, just under 25% of them seen once, and the ten largest clones take 3.7%. A further study also used this sample, focusing on T cells of mothers and their children.

Sequenced material: blood. The receptors shown here come from a boy under 18 in good health. The CDR3 runs from the conserved cysteine through the conserved F or W. Fields, in order: V gene, J gene, clone size, D gene, CDR3 DNA, CDR3 protein. A D gene is named only where the DNA matches it firmly. Size is omitted from some rows. Given values are once, few, many or a class for expanded clones.

v_call: TRBV7-9
j_call: TRBJ2-1
clone_size: few
d_call: TRBD2
cdr3_nt: TGTGCCAGCAGCTTACCAACCGAGGGACTAGCGGCGGAGGCCTACAATGAGCAGTTCTTC
cdr3_aa: CASSLPTEGLAAEAYNEQFF

v_call: TRBV27
j_call: TRBJ2-7
clone_size: NA
d_call: NA
cdr3_nt: TGTGCCAGCAGTTCCTCGCCGACAGGTGCTGAGCAGTACTTC
cdr3_aa: CASSSSPTGAEQYF

v_call: TRBV6-5
j_call: TRBJ2-5
clone_size: few
d_call: NA
cdr3_nt: TGTGCCAGCAGTTACTCGATTGCGGGCCTGAAGACCCAGTACTTC
cdr3_aa: CASSYSIAGLKTQYF

v_call: TRBV12-3/TRBV12-4
j_call: TRBJ1-1
clone_size: NA
d_call: NA
cdr3_nt: TGTGCCAGCAGTCCCCGGGACTCATCGAACACTGAAGCTTTCTTT
cdr3_aa: CASSPRDSSNTEAFF

v_call: TRBV20-1
j_call: TRBJ2-7
clone_size: NA
d_call: TRBD2
cdr3_nt: TGCAGTGCTAGAGGAACGGGAGGGGTGTACGAGCAGTACTTC
cdr3_aa: CSARGTGGVYEQYF

v_call: TRBV12-3/TRBV12-4
j_call: TRBJ1-5
clone_size: NA
d_call: NA
cdr3_nt: TGTGCCAGCGGGAGGGGATTTCCCGATCAGCCCCAGCATTTT
cdr3_aa: CASGRGFPDQPQHF

v_call: TRBV6-2/TRBV6-3
j_call: TRBJ2-2
clone_size: NA
d_call: TRBD1
cdr3_nt: TGTGCCAGCATCAAGTCCCGGGACAGGGGTCGGCTGTTTTTT
cdr3_aa: CASIKSRDRGRLFF

v_call: TRBV29-1
j_call: TRBJ2-7
clone_size: NA
d_call: TRBD1
cdr3_nt: TGCAGCGTTAACAGGGGAGTCGGCTACGAGCAGTACTTC
cdr3_aa: CSVNRGVGYEQYF

v_call: TRBV6-2/TRBV6-3
j_call: TRBJ2-1
clone_size: few
d_call: NA
cdr3_nt: TGTGCCACCTCCCAGGGATATGAGCAGTTCTTC
cdr3_aa: CATSQGYEQFF

v_call: TRBV7-3
j_call: TRBJ2-2
clone_size: NA
d_call: TRBD1
cdr3_nt: TGTGCCAGCAGCTTAACCGGGACAGGAGGGGCCGGGGAGCTGTTTTTT
cdr3_aa: CASSLTGTGGAGELFF

v_call: TRBV6-5
j_call: TRBJ2-1
clone_size: few
d_call: TRBD1
cdr3_nt: TGTGCCAGCAGTTACGGGACAGGGGACTACAATGAGCAGTTCTTC
cdr3_aa: CASSYGTGDYNEQFF

v_call: TRBV29-1
j_call: TRBJ1-2
clone_size: few
d_call: NA
cdr3_nt: TGCAGCGTTTACGTACCGAGGCCCTGGCCGGGCTACACCTTC
cdr3_aa: CSVYVPRPWPGYTF

v_call: TRBV20-1
j_call: TRBJ2-7
clone_size: NA
d_call: NA
cdr3_nt: TGCAGTGCTAGTAGGCGGCAGGGTCACGAGCAGTACTTC
cdr3_aa: CSASRRQGHEQYF

v_call: TRBV15
j_call: TRBJ1-6
clone_size: NA
d_call: TRBD1
cdr3_nt: TGTGCCACCAGCGGGGGACAGGGCTCAAATTCACCCCTCCACTTT
cdr3_aa: CATSGGQGSNSPLHF

v_call: TRBV12-3/TRBV12-4
j_call: TRBJ2-3
clone_size: NA
d_call: TRBD2
cdr3_nt: TGTGCCAGCGGGTCTAGGATAGCGGGAGTCACAGATACGCAGTATTTT
cdr3_aa: CASGSRIAGVTDTQYF

v_call: TRBV2
j_call: TRBJ2-1
clone_size: few
d_call: TRBD2
cdr3_nt: TGTGCCAGCAGTGAAATTGTAGCGGGAGCCGACAATGAGCAGTTCTTC
cdr3_aa: CASSEIVAGADNEQFF

v_call: TRBV29-1
j_call: TRBJ2-5
clone_size: few
d_call: NA
cdr3_nt: TGCAGCGGGAGTGGGGCTCTGAGACGAGAGACCCAGTACTTC
cdr3_aa: CSGSGALRRETQYF

v_call: TRBV6-2/TRBV6-3
j_call: TRBJ2-1
clone_size: NA
d_call: NA
cdr3_nt: TGTGCCAGCAGCCGACGTCCAGCCAGTTACAATGAGCAGTTCTTC
cdr3_aa: CASSRRPASYNEQFF

v_call: TRBV6-5
j_call: TRBJ2-7
clone_size: few
d_call: TRBD2
cdr3_nt: TGTGCCAGCTCGGGAGGACGCGAGCAGTACTTC
cdr3_aa: CASSGGREQYF

v_call: TRBV15
j_call: TRBJ2-4
clone_size: few
d_call: TRBD1
cdr3_nt: TGTGCCACCAGCAGAGATGCAGGGGGTGACAAAAACATTCAGTACTTC
cdr3_aa: CATSRDAGGDKNIQYF

v_call: TRBV5-1
j_call: TRBJ2-2
clone_size: few
d_call: TRBD2
cdr3_nt: TGCGCCAGCAGTCCCGGGACTAGCGGGAGAGGCACCGGGGAGCTGTTTTTT
cdr3_aa: CASSPGTSGRGTGELFF

v_call: TRBV13
j_call: TRBJ2-6
clone_size: NA
d_call: NA
cdr3_nt: TGTGCCAGCAGCCCAGGAGGACTTGGGGGGGCCAACGTCCTGACTTTC
cdr3_aa: CASSPGGLGGANVLTF

v_call: TRBV29-1
j_call: TRBJ2-1
clone_size: NA
d_call: NA
cdr3_nt: TGCAGCGTTGCGCGGCAGGGCAAAAATGAGCAGTTCTTC
cdr3_aa: CSVARQGKNEQFF

v_call: TRBV29-1
j_call: TRBJ2-5
clone_size: few
d_call: TRBD1
cdr3_nt: TGCAGCGTTGAAGCTAAGGACAGGGAAGAGACCCAGTACTTC
cdr3_aa: CSVEAKDREETQYF

v_call: TRBV18
j_call: TRBJ1-1
clone_size: NA
d_call: NA
cdr3_nt: TGTGCCAGCTCACCCCGGGGGATGGACACTGAAGCTTTCTTT
cdr3_aa: CASSPRGMDTEAFF

v_call: TRBV5-1
j_call: TRBJ2-3
clone_size: NA
d_call: TRBD1
cdr3_nt: TGCGCCAGCAGCACCAGGACAGGGTCCACAGATACGCAGTATTTT
cdr3_aa: CASSTRTGSTDTQYF

v_call: TRBV7-9
j_call: TRBJ2-7
clone_size: NA
d_call: NA
cdr3_nt: TGTGCCAGCAGCTTGGGGACGCCCGTGAGCGGCGAGCAGTACTTC
cdr3_aa: CASSLGTPVSGEQYF

v_call: TRBV21-1
j_call: TRBJ2-4
clone_size: NA
d_call: NA
cdr3_nt: TGTGCCAGCAGCCCGAGGGGGGGAAACATTCAGTACTTC
cdr3_aa: CASSPRGGNIQYF

v_call: TRBV20-1
j_call: TRBJ2-1
clone_size: few
d_call: NA
cdr3_nt: TGCAGTGCGACGGGACAAGTCATAAATGAGCAGTTCTTC
cdr3_aa: CSATGQVINEQFF

v_call: TRBV7-3
j_call: TRBJ2-2
clone_size: few
d_call: NA
cdr3_nt: TGTGCCAGCAGCTGGAGGGATCCCGGGGAGCTGTTTTTT
cdr3_aa: CASSWRDPGELFF

v_call: TRBV7-9
j_call: TRBJ2-1
clone_size: few
d_call: NA
cdr3_nt: TGTGCCAGCTTCAAAGGAGCCTCCTACAATGAGCAGTTCTTC
cdr3_aa: CASFKGASYNEQFF

v_call: TRBV20-1
j_call: TRBJ2-5
clone_size: few
d_call: NA
cdr3_nt: TGCAGTGCTACTGTACGGCCCCAAGAGACCCAGTACTTC
cdr3_aa: CSATVRPQETQYF

v_call: TRBV29-1
j_call: TRBJ2-7
clone_size: NA
d_call: TRBD2
cdr3_nt: TGCAGCGCTGAAGGCGGGAGTCTCGACGAGCAGTACTTC
cdr3_aa: CSAEGGSLDEQYF

v_call: TRBV20-1
j_call: TRBJ2-3
clone_size: NA
d_call: NA
cdr3_nt: TGCAGTGCTTTAAACGGACCCACAGATACGCAGTATTTT
cdr3_aa: CSALNGPTDTQYF

v_call: TRBV20-1
j_call: TRBJ2-1
clone_size: NA
d_call: NA
cdr3_nt: TGCAGTGCTAGAGATTCCAAGCTTAGGAATGAGCAGTTCTTC
cdr3_aa: CSARDSKLRNEQFF

v_call: TRBV27
j_call: TRBJ2-3
clone_size: few
d_call: NA
cdr3_nt: TGTGCCAGCAGTTCTGATGTCATGGGCACAGATACGCAGTATTTT
cdr3_aa: CASSSDVMGTDTQYF

v_call: TRBV7-9
j_call: TRBJ2-5
clone_size: NA
d_call: TRBD1
cdr3_nt: TGTGCCAGCAGCTCATACTTGGACAGGCCGGTGGGCCAAGAGACCCAGTACTTC
cdr3_aa: CASSSYLDRPVGQETQYF